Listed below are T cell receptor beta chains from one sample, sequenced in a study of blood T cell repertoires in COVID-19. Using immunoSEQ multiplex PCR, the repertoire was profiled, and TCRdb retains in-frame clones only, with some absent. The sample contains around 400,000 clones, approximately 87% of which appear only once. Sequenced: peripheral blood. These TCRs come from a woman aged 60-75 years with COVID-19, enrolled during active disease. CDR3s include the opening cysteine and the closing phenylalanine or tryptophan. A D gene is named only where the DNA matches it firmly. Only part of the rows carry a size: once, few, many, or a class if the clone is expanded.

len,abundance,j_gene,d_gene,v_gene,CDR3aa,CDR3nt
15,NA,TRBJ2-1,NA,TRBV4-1,CASSQGVNSYNEQFF,TGCGCCAGCAGCCAAGGTGTTAACTCCTACAATGAGCAGTTCTTC
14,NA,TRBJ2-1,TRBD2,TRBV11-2,CASSYLAGLDEQFF,TGTGCCAGCAGCTATCTAGCGGGGTTGGATGAGCAGTTCTTC
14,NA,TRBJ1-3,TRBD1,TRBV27,CASRPQGAGNTIYF,TGTGCCAGCAGGCCCCAGGGGGCAGGAAACACCATATATTTT
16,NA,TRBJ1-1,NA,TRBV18,CASSPLPKTRGLEAFF,TGTGCCAGCTCACCCCTGCCGAAGACCCGGGGACTTGAAGCTTTCTTT
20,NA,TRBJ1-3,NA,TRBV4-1,CASRPLGGDSQTFSGNTIYF,TGCGCCAGCAGACCCCTAGGTGGAGACAGCCAAACTTTCTCTGGAAACACCATATATTTT
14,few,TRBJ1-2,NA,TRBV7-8,CASRTLGQRDGYTF,TGTGCCAGCAGAACCCTAGGACAGAGGGATGGCTACACCTTC
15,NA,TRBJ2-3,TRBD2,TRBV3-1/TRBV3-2,CASSQAIAGTYTQYF,TGTGCCAGCAGCCAGGCGATAGCGGGGACGTATACGCAGTATTTT
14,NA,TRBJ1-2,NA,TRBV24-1,CATSSAGVPYGYTF,TGTGCCACCAGTTCGGCAGGGGTGCCCTATGGCTACACCTTC
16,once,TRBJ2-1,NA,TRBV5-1,CASSLAPTTGYNEQFF,TGCGCCAGCAGCTTGGCGCCCACAACGGGCTACAATGAGCAGTTCTTC
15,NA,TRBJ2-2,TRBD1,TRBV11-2,CASRGRDRGSGELFF,TGTGCCAGCAGGGGCCGGGACAGGGGGTCCGGGGAGCTGTTTTTT
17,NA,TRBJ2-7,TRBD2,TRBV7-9,CASSLMGAGGTPYEQYF,TGTGCCAGCAGCTTAATGGGAGCGGGGGGAACCCCCTACGAGCAGTACTTC
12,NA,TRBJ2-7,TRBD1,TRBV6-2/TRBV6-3,CASSWTGYEQYF,TGTGCCAGCAGTTGGACAGGCTACGAGCAGTACTTC
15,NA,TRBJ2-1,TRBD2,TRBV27,CASSREGSSYNEQFF,TGTGCCAGCAGTAGGGAGGGTAGCTCCTACAATGAGCAGTTCTTC
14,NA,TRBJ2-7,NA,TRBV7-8,CASSFLTGRYEQYF,TGTGCCAGCAGCTTTTTGACAGGACGGTACGAGCAGTACTTC
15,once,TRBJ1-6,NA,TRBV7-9,CASSIGTAGNSPLHF,TGTGCCAGCAGCATCGGGACGGCGGGGAATTCACCCCTCCACTTT
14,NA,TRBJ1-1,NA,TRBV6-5,CASTRGGQGTEAFF,TGTGCCAGCACCCGGGGGGGGCAGGGCACTGAAGCTTTCTTT
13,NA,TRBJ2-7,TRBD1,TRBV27,CASMRTGGYEQYF,TGTGCCAGCATGCGGACAGGGGGCTACGAGCAGTACTTC
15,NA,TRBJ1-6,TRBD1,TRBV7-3,CASSLRGTGDSPLHF,TGTGCCAGCAGCTTAAGGGGGACAGGAGATTCACCCCTCCACTTT
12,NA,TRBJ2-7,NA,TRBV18,CASSPSLYEQYF,TGTGCCAGCTCTCCCTCCCTGTACGAGCAGTACTTC
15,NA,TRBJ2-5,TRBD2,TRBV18,CASSPISGGGETQYF,TGTGCCAGCTCACCTATTTCCGGGGGGGGAGAGACCCAGTACTTC
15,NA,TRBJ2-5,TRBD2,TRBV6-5,CASSLAGGEQETQYF,TGTGCCAGCAGTTTAGCGGGGGGAGAGCAAGAGACCCAGTACTTC
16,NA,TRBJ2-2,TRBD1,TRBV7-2,CASSSPGRTGPGELFF,TGTGCCAGCAGCTCACCGGGCCGGACAGGGCCCGGGGAGCTGTTTTTT
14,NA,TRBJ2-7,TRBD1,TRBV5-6,CASSFDRGIYEQYF,TGTGCCAGCAGCTTCGACAGGGGGATATACGAGCAGTACTTC
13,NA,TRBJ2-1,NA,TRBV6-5,CAAQVSSYNEQFF,TGTGCCGCCCAGGTTAGCTCCTACAATGAGCAGTTCTTC
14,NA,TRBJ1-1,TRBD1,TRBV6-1,CASSEAGGQGEAFF,TGTGCCAGCAGTGAAGCGGGGGGACAGGGAGAAGCTTTCTTT
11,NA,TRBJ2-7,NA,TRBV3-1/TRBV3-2,CASSQVWAKYF,TGTGCCAGCAGCCAAGTCTGGGCAAAGTACTTC
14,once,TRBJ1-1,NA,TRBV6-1,CASSEGGVNTEAFF,TGTGCCAGCAGTGAAGGGGGGGTGAACACTGAAGCTTTCTTT
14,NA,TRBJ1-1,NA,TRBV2,CASSLQGANTEAFF,TGTGCCAGCAGCTTACAGGGCGCGAACACTGAAGCTTTCTTT
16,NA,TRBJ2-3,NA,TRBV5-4,CASSRGATVRKDTQYF,TGTGCCAGCAGCCGGGGGGCTACCGTTAGGAAGGATACGCAGTATTTT
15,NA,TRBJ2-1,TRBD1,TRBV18,CASSRTGDLNNEQFF,TGTGCCAGCTCGCGTACAGGGGATTTGAACAATGAGCAGTTCTTC
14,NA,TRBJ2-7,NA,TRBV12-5,CASGLTGGTHEQYF,TGTGCTAGTGGTTTGACTGGAGGGACCCACGAGCAGTACTTC
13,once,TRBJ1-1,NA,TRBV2,CASSVAENTEAFF,TGTGCCAGCAGTGTGGCAGAGAACACTGAAGCTTTCTTT
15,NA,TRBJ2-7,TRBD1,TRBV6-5,CASSYSRQGAYEQYF,TGTGCCAGCAGTTACTCGCGACAGGGGGCCTACGAGCAGTACTTC
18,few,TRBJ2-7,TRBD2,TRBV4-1,CASSHGPRTSGGVYEQYF,TGCGCCAGCAGCCACGGCCCCCGCACTAGCGGGGGGGTTTACGAGCAGTACTTC
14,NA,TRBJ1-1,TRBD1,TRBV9,CASSVRDSNTEAFF,TGTGCCAGCAGCGTCCGGGACAGTAACACTGAAGCTTTCTTT
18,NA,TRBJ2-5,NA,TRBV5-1,CASSRQMTGTPEPETQYF,TGCGCCAGCAGCAGACAAATGACGGGGACACCGGAACCGGAGACCCAGTACTTC
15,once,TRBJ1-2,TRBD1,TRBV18,CASSPVSGTGSGYTF,TGTGCCAGCTCACCAGTCTCCGGGACAGGGTCGGGCTACACCTTC
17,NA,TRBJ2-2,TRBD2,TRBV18,CASSWTSGAPGTGELFF,TGTGCCAGCTCATGGACTAGCGGGGCTCCCGGGACCGGGGAGCTGTTTTTT
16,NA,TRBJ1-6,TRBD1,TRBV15,CATRLQGSSYNSPLHF,TGTGCCACCAGGTTACAGGGGAGCTCCTATAATTCACCCCTCCACTTT
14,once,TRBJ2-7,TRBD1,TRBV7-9,CASSPRDRGRGQYF,TGTGCCAGCAGCCCCAGGGACAGGGGGCGTGGGCAGTACTTC
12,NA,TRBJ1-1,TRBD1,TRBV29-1,CSANRGGTEAFF,TGCAGCGCCAACAGGGGAGGTACTGAAGCTTTCTTT
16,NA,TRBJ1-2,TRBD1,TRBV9,CASSVDMGDRGYGYTF,TGTGCCAGCAGCGTAGATATGGGGGACAGGGGCTATGGCTACACCTTC
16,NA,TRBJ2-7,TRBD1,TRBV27,CASSTRPWDRVYEQYF,TGTGCCAGCAGCACTAGACCCTGGGACAGAGTTTACGAGCAGTACTTC
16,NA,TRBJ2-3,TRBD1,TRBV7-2,CASSQRRDSLLDTQYF,TGTGCCAGCAGCCAGCGCCGGGACAGCCTTTTAGATACGCAGTATTTT
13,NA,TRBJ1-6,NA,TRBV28,CASSFDRISPLHF,TGTGCCAGCAGTTTCGACAGGATTTCACCCCTCCACTTT
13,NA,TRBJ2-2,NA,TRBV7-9,CASSPTGTGELFF,TGTGCCAGCAGCCCGACAGGTACCGGGGAGCTGTTTTTT
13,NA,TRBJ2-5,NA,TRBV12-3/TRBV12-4,CASIAAGQETQYF,TGTGCCAGCATCGCCGCGGGCCAAGAGACCCAGTACTTC
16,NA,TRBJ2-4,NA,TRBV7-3,CASSLTGGLAKNIQYF,TGTGCCAGCAGCTTAACGGGGGGTCTAGCCAAAAACATTCAGTACTTC
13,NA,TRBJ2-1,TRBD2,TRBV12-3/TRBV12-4,CASSQNLLAGVFF,TGTGCCAGCAGCCAAAACCTACTAGCGGGGGTATTCTTC
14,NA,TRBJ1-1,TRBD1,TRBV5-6,CASRVTGVGTEAFF,TGTGCCAGCAGAGTTACAGGGGTAGGCACTGAAGCTTTCTTT
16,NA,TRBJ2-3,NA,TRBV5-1,CASSLLGDLRTDTQYF,TGCGCCAGCAGCTTGTTAGGGGATTTGAGAACAGATACGCAGTATTTT
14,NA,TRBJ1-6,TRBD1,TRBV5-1,CASSLATGASPLHF,TGCGCCAGCAGCTTGGCAACAGGGGCTTCACCCCTCCACTTT
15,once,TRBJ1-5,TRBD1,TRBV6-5,CASRVQGPINQPQHF,TGTGCCAGCAGAGTACAGGGGCCGATCAATCAGCCCCAGCATTTT
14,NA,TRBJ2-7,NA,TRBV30,CAWSVYRANHEQYF,TGTGCCTGGAGTGTATACAGGGCCAACCACGAGCAGTACTTC